The clone carrying this TCR beta chain was observed a handful of times. Its matching antigen is unknown. The data stem from a study of T-cell reconstitution after alpha-beta-depleted transplantation in children. V was clipped by 8 bases and J by 8 bases; unmatched bases: 7. This CDR3 is 13 amino acids long. In germline, CDR1 is SQVTM, CDR2 ANQGSEA. Study findings and constraints: The origin of alpha-beta T cells about two months after transplant was reportedly several hundred expanded graft clones. Hyperexpanded clones declined; after one year, newly produced T cells mostly supplied diversity.

The TCRbeta library was prepared with unique molecular identifiers. TCRdb re-called the PCR reads through MiXCR, storing one row per CDR3 protein. The sample contains some 440,000 distinct CDR3 sequences, under 20% of which appear only once. The sample here was PBMCs, mostly from graft donor cells, taken 360 days after TCRalphabeta/CD19-depleted stem cell transplant. This TCR was sampled from a boy in the first two years of life who had a stem cell transplant for Wiskott-Aldrich syndrome, so the T cells may come from the graft donor. The V gene is TRBV29-1, the J gene TRBJ2-1; 12 bases fit TRBD2. The CDR3 protein is CSSGLAGRHEQFF. DNA of the CDR3: TGCAGCTCCGGACTAGCGGGACGCCATGAGCAGTTCTTC.